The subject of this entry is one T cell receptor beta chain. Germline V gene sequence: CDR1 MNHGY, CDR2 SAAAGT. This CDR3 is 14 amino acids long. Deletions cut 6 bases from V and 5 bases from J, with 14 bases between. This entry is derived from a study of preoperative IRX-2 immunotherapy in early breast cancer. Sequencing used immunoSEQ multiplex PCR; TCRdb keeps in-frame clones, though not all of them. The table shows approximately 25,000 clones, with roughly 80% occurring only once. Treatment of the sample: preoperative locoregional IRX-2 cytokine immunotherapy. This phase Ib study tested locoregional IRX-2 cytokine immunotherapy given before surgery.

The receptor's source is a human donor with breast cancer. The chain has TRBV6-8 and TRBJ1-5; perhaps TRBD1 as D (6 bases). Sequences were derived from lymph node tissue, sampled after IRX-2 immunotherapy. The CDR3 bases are TGTGCCAGCAGACTACAGGGAGAGGATCAGCCCCAGCATTTT. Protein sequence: CASRLQGEDQPQHF.